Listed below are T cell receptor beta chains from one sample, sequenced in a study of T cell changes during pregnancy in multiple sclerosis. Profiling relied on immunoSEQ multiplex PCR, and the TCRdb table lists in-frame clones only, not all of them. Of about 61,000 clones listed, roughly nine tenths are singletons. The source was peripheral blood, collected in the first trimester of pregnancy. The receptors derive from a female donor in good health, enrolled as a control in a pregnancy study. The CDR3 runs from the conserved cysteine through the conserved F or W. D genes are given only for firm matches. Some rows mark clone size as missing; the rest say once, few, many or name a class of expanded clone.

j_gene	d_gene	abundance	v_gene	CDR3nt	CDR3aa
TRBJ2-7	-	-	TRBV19	TGTGCCAGTAGTAGACAGCTAAGGGGGTCGGGTGAGCAGTACTTC	CASSRQLRGSGEQYF
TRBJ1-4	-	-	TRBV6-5	TGTGCCAGCAGTGCGAGAAATGAAAAACTGTTTTTT	CASSARNEKLFF
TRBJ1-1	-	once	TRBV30	TGTGCCTGGAGTGTAGGAACCTACAGGGTCCGGGGCACTGAAGCTTTCTTT	CAWSVGTYRVRGTEAFF
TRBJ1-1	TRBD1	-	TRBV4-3	TGCGCCAGCAGCCAGCTCCAAGGGACAGACACTGAAGCTTTCTTT	CASSQLQGTDTEAFF
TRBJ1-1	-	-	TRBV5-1	TGCGCCAGCAGCTTGGCCGGGGGAGGCACTGAAGCTTTCTTT	CASSLAGGGTEAFF
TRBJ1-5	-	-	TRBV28	TGTGCCAGCAGTTTAACCGGTTATCAGCCCCAGCATTTT	CASSLTGYQPQHF
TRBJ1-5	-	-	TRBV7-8	TGTGCCAGCAGCAAAGAGGTAGTCAGGGCCAATCAGCCCCAGCATTTT	CASSKEVVRANQPQHF
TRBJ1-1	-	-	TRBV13	TGTGCCAGCAGCTTAGAGGGTAGGGCCGGGGGAGCTTTCTTT	CASSLEGRAGGAFF
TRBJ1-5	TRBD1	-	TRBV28	TGTGCCAGCAGCCCCGTACAGGGGGCTGGTCAGCCCCAGCATTTT	CASSPVQGAGQPQHF
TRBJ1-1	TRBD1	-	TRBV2	TGTGCCAGCAGTGGGGGGACAGGTACTGAAGCTTTCTTT	CASSGGTGTEAFF
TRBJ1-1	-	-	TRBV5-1	TGCGCCAGCAGTTCGGAGCGCACTGAAGCTTTCTTT	CASSSERTEAFF
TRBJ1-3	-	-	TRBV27	TGTGCCAGCAGTTTTAGTCGCTCTGGAAACACCATATATTTT	CASSFSRSGNTIYF
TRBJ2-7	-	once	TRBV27	TGTGCCAGCAGCCGGGAGTCAGATTACGAGCAGTACTTC	CASSRESDYEQYF
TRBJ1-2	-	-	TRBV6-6	TGTGCCAGCACCCCCGGGAGGGGAGGCTATGGCTACACCTTC	CASTPGRGGYGYTF
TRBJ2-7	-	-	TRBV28	TGTGCCAGCAACTCGTACTACCTCCCCTACGAGCAGTACTTC	CASNSYYLPYEQYF
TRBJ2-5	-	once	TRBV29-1	TGCAGCGCCCCAAGGGGGGGATCCCAAGGGGAGACCCAGTACTTC	CSAPRGGSQGETQYF
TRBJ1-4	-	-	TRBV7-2	TGTGCCAGCAGCTTACAGGGCACAACTAATGAAAAACTGTTTTTT	CASSLQGTTNEKLFF
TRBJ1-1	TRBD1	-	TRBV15	TGTGCCACCAGCAGAGAAGGACAGGGGGCTGAAGCTTTCTTT	CATSREGQGAEAFF
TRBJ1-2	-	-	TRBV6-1	TGTGCCAGCGACCTAATTGCAGGTCACTACTATGGCTACACCTTC	CASDLIAGHYYGYTF